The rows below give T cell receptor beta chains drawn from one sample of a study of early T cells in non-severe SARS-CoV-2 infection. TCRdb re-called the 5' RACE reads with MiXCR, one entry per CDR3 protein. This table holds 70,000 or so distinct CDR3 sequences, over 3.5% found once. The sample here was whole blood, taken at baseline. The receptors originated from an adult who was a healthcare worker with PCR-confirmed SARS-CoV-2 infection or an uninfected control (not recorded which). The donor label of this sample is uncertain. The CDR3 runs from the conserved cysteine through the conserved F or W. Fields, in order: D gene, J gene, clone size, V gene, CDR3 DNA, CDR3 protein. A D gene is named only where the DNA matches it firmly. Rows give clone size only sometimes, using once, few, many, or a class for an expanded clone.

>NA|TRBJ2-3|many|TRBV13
TGTGCCAGCAGCGCCGTCCTTACAGATACGCAGTATTTT
CASSAVLTDTQYF
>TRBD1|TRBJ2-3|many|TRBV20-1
TGCAGTGCTAGAGTTGGAGACAGGGGGACGCCAGATACGCAGTATTTT
CSARVGDRGTPDTQYF
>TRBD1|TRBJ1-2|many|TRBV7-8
TGTGCCAGCAGCTATGACAGGGAAGGCTACACCTTC
CASSYDREGYTF
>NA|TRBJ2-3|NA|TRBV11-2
TGTGCCAGCAGCTCTCTGGTGGGAGCAGATACGCAGTATTTT
CASSSLVGADTQYF
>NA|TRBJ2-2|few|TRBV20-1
TGCAGTGCTAGACCTAAGGGGGGAACCGGGGAGCTGTTTTTT
CSARPKGGTGELFF
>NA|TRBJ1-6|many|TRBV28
TGTGCCAGCAGTTTTAGGGGATACCGTTCACCCCTCCACTTT
CASSFRGYRSPLHF
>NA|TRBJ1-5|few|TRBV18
TGTGCCAGCTCACCAAAAGGGCGGCAGATCAATCAGCCCCAGCATTTT
CASSPKGRQINQPQHF
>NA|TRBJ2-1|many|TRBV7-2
TGTGCCAGCAGCTTACAACCCGCTTTAGGGGGCTCCTACAATGAGCAGTTCTTC
CASSLQPALGGSYNEQFF
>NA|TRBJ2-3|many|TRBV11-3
TGTGCCAGCAGCTTGGGACACGGTGGAACGCAGTATTTT
CASSLGHGGTQYF
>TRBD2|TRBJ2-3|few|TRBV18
TGTGCCAGCTCTCCAACTAGCGGGAGCACAGATACGCAGTATTTT
CASSPTSGSTDTQYF
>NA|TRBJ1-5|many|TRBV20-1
TGCAGTGCTAGGGCAGGGAGTTATAGCAATCAGCCCCAGCATTTT
CSARAGSYSNQPQHF
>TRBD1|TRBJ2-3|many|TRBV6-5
TGTGCCAGCAGTGAGGACAGGGGGATCACAGATACGCAGTATTTT
CASSEDRGITDTQYF
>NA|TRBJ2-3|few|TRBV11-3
TGTGCCAGCAGCTCGGGGACGGGGGAGAGGACAGATACGCAGTATTTT
CASSSGTGERTDTQYF
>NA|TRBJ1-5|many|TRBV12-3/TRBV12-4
TGTGCCAGCAGTTGGGGCTTGGGTCAGCCCCAGCATTTT
CASSWGLGQPQHF
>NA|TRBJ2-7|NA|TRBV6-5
TGTGCCAGCAGTTCGACTAGTATCTACGAGCAGTACTTC
CASSSTSIYEQYF
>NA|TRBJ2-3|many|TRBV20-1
TGCAGTGCTAGAGTCACCCCTAGCACAGATACGCAGTATTTT
CSARVTPSTDTQYF
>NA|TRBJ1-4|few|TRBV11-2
TGTGCCAGCAGCTTAGGACGGACTGGTAATGAAAAACTGTTTTTT
CASSLGRTGNEKLFF
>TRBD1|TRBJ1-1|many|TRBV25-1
TGTGCCAGCAGTGAGGGGACAGTGAACACTGAAGCTTTCTTT
CASSEGTVNTEAFF
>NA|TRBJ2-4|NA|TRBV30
TGTGCCTGGAGTTGGGGGGAAAACATTCAGTACTTC
CAWSWGENIQYF
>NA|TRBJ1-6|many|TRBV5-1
TGCGCCAGCAGCTTGGCCGACAGGACTAATTCACCCCTCCACTTT
CASSLADRTNSPLHF
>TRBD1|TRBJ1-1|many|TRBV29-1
TGCAGAGCTGCCGGGACAGGGGGCACTGAAGCTTTCTTT
CRAAGTGGTEAFF
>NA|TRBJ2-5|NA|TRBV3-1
TGTGCCAGCAGCCAAGGGAGCGGGCAGACCCAGTACTTC
CASSQGSGQTQYF
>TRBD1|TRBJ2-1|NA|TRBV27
TGTGCCAGCAGTTTATACGGGACAGGGGGCCGTATCTCCTACAATGAGCAGTTCTTC
CASSLYGTGGRISYNEQFF
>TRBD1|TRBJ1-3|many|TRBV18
TGTGCCAGCTCACCAGGAACAGGGGGAAATGGAAACACCATATATTTT
CASSPGTGGNGNTIYF
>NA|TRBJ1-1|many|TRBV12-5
TGTGCTAGTGGTTTGGAAGGGAACACTGAAGCTTTCTTT
CASGLEGNTEAFF
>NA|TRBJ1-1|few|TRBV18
TGTGCCAGCCAGGGACCTGAAGCTTTCTTT
CASQGPEAFF
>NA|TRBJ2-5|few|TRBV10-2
TGCGCCAGCGGTCCCCCAAGCGAGACCCAGTACTTC
CASGPPSETQYF
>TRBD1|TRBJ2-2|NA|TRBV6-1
TGTGCCAGCGGGACAGGGAACACCGGGGAGCTGTTTTTT
CASGTGNTGELFF
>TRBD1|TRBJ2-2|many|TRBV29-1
TGCAGCGCGTCCGGGACAGCTAACACCGGGGAGCTGTTTTTT
CSASGTANTGELFF
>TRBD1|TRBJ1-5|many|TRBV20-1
TGCAGTGCTAGAGTGGGGACAGGGGGTTACGGTCAGCCCCAGCATTTT
CSARVGTGGYGQPQHF
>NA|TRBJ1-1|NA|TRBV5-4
TGTGCCAGCAGCTTGGATCTCTCTAACACTGAAGCTTTCTTT
CASSLDLSNTEAFF
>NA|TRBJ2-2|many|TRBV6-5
TGTGCCAGCAGTTACCGGGTCGCGAACACCGGGGAGCTGTTTTTT
CASSYRVANTGELFF
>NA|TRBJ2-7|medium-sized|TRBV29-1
TGCAGCGTTGGACAGGCCTCCTACGAGCAGTACTTC
CSVGQASYEQYF
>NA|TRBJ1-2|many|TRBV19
TGTGCCAGTAGTGCCAGACAGGCATCAGGCTATGGCTACACCTTC
CASSARQASGYGYTF
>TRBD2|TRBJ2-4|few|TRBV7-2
TGTGCCAGCAGCTTATCCGGACTAGCGGGGGCCGGGGCCAAAAACATTCAGTACTTC
CASSLSGLAGAGAKNIQYF
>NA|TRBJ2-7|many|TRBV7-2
TGTGCCAGCAGCTTAACACTAACCTACGAGCAGTACTTC
CASSLTLTYEQYF
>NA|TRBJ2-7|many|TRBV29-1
TGCAGCGCCTATTCCGGGACCAACTCCTACGAGCAGTACTTC
CSAYSGTNSYEQYF
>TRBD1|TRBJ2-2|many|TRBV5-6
TGTGCCAGCAGCTTGGACGGGACAGGGAACACCGGGGAGCTGTTTTTT
CASSLDGTGNTGELFF
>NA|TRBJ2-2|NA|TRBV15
TGTGCCAGCAATAGAGCGAACACCGGGGAGCTGTTTTTT
CASNRANTGELFF
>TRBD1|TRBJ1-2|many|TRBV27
TGTGCCAGCAGTCCGGGACAGGCAAGCGGGGTTAGGGGCTACACCTTC
CASSPGQASGVRGYTF
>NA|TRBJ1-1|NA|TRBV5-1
TGCGCCAGCAGCTCAAGGGAATCCGGTGAAGCTTTCTTT
CASSSRESGEAFF
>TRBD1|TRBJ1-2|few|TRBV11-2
TGTGCCAGCAGACGGACAGGGGACGGCTACACCTTC
CASRRTGDGYTF
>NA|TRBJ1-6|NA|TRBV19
TGTGCCAGTAGCCTACCGGGACGGGATAATTCACCCCTCCACTTT
CASSLPGRDNSPLHF
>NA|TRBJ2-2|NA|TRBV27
TGTGCCAGCAGTTTCCGACAGCACACCGGGGAGCTGTTTTTT
CASSFRQHTGELFF
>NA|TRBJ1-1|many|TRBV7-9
TGTGCCAGCAGCCCCACAGAGGCTGAAGCTTTCTTT
CASSPTEAEAFF
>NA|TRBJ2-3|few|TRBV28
TGTGCCAGCAGTTATAGCCCGGGCACCGCAGATACGCAGTATTTT
CASSYSPGTADTQYF
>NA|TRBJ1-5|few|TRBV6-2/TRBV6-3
TGTGCCAGCACCCGGGTCAATCAGCCCCAGCATTTT
CASTRVNQPQHF
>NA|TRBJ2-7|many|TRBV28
TGTGCCAGCAGTTTGCCGCAGCGGGCCTACGAGCAGTACTTC
CASSLPQRAYEQYF
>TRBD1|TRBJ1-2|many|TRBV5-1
TGCGCCAGCAGCCCACGGACAGGGGACGGGATCTATGGCTACACCTTC
CASSPRTGDGIYGYTF
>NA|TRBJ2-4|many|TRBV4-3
TGCGCCAGCAGCCTCTGGACAGAGATAGCCAAAAACATTCAGTACTTC
CASSLWTEIAKNIQYF
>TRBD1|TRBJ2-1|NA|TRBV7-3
TGTGCCAGCAGCTTAAACAGGGGCCACAATGAGCAGTTCTTC
CASSLNRGHNEQFF
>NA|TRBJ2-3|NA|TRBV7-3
TGTGCCAGCAGCTGGGATGGAGATACGCAGTATTTT
CASSWDGDTQYF
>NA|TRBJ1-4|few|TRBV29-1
TGCAGCGTTGAGTTGGGGGAAAAACTGTTTTTT
CSVELGEKLFF
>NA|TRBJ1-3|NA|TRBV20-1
TGCAGTGCTACAGGGGCGCCCGGAAACACCATATATTTT
CSATGAPGNTIYF
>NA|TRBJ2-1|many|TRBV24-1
TGTGCCACGGGTCCCGCGGACAATGAGCAGTTCTTC
CATGPADNEQFF
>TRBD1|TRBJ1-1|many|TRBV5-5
TGTGCCAGCAGTAAGGAGGGGACAGGGGACCCGAACACTGAAGCTTTCTTT
CASSKEGTGDPNTEAFF